This T cell receptor beta chain was captured in a study of T-cell reconstitution after alpha-beta-depleted transplantation in children. Study-wide results and caveats: Among T cells one year after transplant, newly produced cells accounted for most counts and diversity. From surviving recipient T cells and thymic progenitors came the high day-60 TCRbeta diversity observed in some patients. Several hundred graft clones that had expanded were reportedly the source of alpha-beta T cells about two months after transplant.

The CDR3 is 15 amino acids. Per the germline V gene, CDR1 is SGDLS and CDR2 is YYNGEE. V shed 3 bases and J shed 7 bases, with 20 bases lying between them. This clonotype was recorded a few times. Its antigen is as yet unknown. Using unique molecular identifiers, the investigators prepared the TCRbeta library. TCRdb re-derived calls from the PCR reads in MiXCR, one entry per CDR3 protein. Of about 980,000 distinct CDR3 sequences in the sample, roughly 29% were seen once. Specimen: PBMCs, mostly from graft donor cells, collected 360 days after TCRalphabeta/CD19-depleted stem cell transplant. The sequence was collected from a boy less than two years old who had a stem cell transplant for SCID, so the T cells may come from the graft donor. The genes are TRBV9 and TRBJ2-7; D is perhaps TRBD2 (6 bases). The CDR3 DNA is TGTGCCAGCAGCGCCGGACTATCCGACCTGGGGGAGCAGTACTTC. Translation: CASSAGLSDLGEQYF. Together with reference TRBV9 and TRBJ2-7, the CDR3 gives the full variable domain: DSGVTQTPKHLITATGQRVTLRCSPRSGDLSVYWYQQSLDQGLQFLIQYYNGEERAKGNILERFSAQQFPDLHSELNLSSLELGDSALYFCASSAGLSDLGEQYFGPGTRLTVT.